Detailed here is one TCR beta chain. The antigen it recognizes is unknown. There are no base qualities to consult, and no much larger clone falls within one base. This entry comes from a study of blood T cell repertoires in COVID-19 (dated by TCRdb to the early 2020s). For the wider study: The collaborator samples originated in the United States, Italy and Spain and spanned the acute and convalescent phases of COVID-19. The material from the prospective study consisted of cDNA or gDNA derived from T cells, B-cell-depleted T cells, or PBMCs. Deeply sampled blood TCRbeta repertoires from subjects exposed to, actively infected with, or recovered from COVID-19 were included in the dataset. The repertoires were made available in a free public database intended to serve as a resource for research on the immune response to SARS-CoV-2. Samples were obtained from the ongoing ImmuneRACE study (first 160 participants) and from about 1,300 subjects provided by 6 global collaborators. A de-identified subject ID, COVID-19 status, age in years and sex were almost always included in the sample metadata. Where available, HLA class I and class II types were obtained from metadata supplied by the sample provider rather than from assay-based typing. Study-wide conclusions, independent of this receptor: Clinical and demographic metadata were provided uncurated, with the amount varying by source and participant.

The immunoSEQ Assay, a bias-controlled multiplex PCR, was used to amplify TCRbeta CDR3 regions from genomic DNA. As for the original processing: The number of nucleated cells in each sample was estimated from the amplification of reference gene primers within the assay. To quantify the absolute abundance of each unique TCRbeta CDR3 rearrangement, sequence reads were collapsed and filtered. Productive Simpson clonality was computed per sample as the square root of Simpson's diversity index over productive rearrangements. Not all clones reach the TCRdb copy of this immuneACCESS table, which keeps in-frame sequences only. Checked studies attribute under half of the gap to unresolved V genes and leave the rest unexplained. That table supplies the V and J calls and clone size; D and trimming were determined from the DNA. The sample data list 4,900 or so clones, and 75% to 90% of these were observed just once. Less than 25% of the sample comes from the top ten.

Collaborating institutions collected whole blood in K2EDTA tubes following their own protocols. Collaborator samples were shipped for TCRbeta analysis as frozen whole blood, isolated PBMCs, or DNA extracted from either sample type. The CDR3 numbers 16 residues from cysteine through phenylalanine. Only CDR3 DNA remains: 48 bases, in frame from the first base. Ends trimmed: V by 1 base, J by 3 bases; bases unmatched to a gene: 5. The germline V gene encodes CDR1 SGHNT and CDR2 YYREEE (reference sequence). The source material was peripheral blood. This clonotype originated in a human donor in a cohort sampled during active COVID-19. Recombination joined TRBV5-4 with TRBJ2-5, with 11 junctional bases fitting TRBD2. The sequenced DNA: TGTGCCAGCAGCTTGCCGGGACTAGCGGTCGAAGAGACCCAGTACTTC. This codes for CASSLPGLAVEETQYF.